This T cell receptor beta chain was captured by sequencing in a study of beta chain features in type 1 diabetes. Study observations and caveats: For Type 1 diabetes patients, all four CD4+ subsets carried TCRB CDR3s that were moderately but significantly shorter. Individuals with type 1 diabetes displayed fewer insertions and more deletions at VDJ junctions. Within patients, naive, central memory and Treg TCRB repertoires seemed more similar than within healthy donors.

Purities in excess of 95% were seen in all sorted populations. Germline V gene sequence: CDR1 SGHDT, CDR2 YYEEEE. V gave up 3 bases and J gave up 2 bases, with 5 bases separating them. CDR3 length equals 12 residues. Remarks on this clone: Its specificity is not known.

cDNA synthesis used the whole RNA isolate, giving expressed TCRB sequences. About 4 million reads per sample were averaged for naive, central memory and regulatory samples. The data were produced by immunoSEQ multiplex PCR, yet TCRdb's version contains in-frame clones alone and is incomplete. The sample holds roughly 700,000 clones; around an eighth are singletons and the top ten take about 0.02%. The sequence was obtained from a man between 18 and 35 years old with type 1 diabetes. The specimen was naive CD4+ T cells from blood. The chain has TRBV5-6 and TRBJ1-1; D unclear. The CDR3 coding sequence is TGTGCCAGCAGCTCCGTTAACACTGAAGCTTTCTTT. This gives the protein CASSSVNTEAFF.